The 2 T cell receptor beta chains reported below all come from one sample, sequenced in a study of blood T cell repertoires in COVID-19. Clones were sequenced by immunoSEQ multiplex PCR, and TCRdb holds only the in-frame ones, with some missing. There are 80,000 or so clones in the sample; 70% to 90% occur only once, and roughly 9.7% lies in the top ten. The sample taken for sequencing was peripheral blood. The receptor set was obtained from a man aged 55 to 70 with COVID-19, enrolled during active disease.

The V gene is TRBV10-1, the J gene TRBJ2-3, with 10 bases matching TRBD1. The CDR3 contains 15 residues. Germline V gene data show CDR1 as WNHNN and CDR2 as SYGVQD (reference sequence). J was trimmed by 0 bases and V by 8 bases; bases with no gene match: 5. This CDR3 reads CASGGQGLSTDTQYF. The CDR3 bases are TGCGCCAGCGGGGGACAGGGGCTGAGCACAGATACGCAGTATTTT.

The gene calls are TRBV5-1 and TRBJ2-5, with TRBD2 identical over 11 bases. The J segment lost 0 bases and the V segment lost 2 bases, leaving 3 bases of the junction unmatched. CDR3 length: 16 amino acids. Per the germline V gene, CDR1 is SGHRS and CDR2 is YFSETQ. CDR3 in amino acids: CASSFQLAGDQETQYF. The CDR3 DNA is TGCGCCAGCAGCTTCCAACTAGCGGGGGACCAAGAGACCCAGTACTTC.